The rows below give T cell receptor beta chains drawn from one sample of a study of cytomegalovirus exposure and HLA in healthy donors. The method was immunoSEQ multiplex PCR; TCRdb's version includes in-frame clones alone and lacks a portion of them. There are more than 150,000 clones in the sample; 80% to 85% occur only once, and over 1.5% lies in the top ten. The specimen was PBMCs. These TCRs come from a woman aged 18-35 years in good health and CMV-seronegative. Each CDR3 is given with its conserved first and last residue. A D gene is named only where the DNA matches it firmly. Only part of the rows carry a size: once, few, many, or a class if the clone is expanded.

>TRBJ1-1|TRBV7-3|.|.
CASSQGHANTEAFF
TGTGCCAGCAGCCAGGGACATGCGAACACTGAAGCTTTCTTT
>TRBJ1-1|TRBV2|TRBD1|.
CAGTGLANTEAFF
TGTGCCGGGACAGGCTTGGCGAACACTGAAGCTTTCTTT
>TRBJ2-3|TRBV5-4|TRBD1|.
CASSSWTGGDTQYF
TGTGCCAGCAGCTCCTGGACAGGGGGAGATACGCAGTATTTT
>TRBJ2-2|TRBV7-8|TRBD2|.
CASSASQRGGTGELFF
TGTGCCAGCAGCGCCTCTCAGCGGGGAGGGACCGGGGAGCTGTTTTTT
>TRBJ1-1|TRBV25-1|TRBD1|.
CASSLTGGMNTEAFF
TGTGCCAGCAGTTTGACAGGGGGCATGAACACTGAAGCTTTCTTT
>TRBJ2-7|TRBV6-1|.|.
CASSSRQSYEQYF
TGTGCCAGCAGTTCTCGACAGTCGTACGAGCAGTACTTC
>TRBJ2-2|TRBV9|.|.
CASSVASGWGELFF
TGTGCCAGCAGCGTAGCGTCGGGGTGGGGGGAGCTGTTTTTT
>TRBJ1-4|TRBV25-1|TRBD1|.
CASSDRQGNNEKLFF
TGTGCCAGCAGTGACCGACAGGGAAATAATGAAAAACTGTTTTTT
>TRBJ2-3|TRBV13|.|.
CASSSGGRTNTDTQYF
TGTGCCAGCAGCTCGGGGGGCAGGACCAACACAGATACGCAGTATTTT
>TRBJ2-1|TRBV5-6|TRBD2|.
CASSLPRGGRDEQFF
TGTGCCAGCAGCCTGCCCCGGGGAGGGAGGGATGAGCAGTTCTTC
>TRBJ2-1|TRBV5-8|TRBD2|.
CASSLLAGQRGGQFF
TGTGCCAGCAGCTTGCTAGCGGGGCAAAGAGGTGGGCAGTTCTTC
>TRBJ1-5|TRBV6-1|.|.
CATTNQPQHF
TGTGCCACCACTAATCAGCCCCAGCATTTT
>TRBJ1-3|TRBV7-2|TRBD1|.
CASSRRQGISGNTIYF
TGTGCCAGCAGCAGACGACAGGGAATCTCTGGAAACACCATATATTTT
>TRBJ2-1|TRBV5-1|TRBD2|.
CASSLILAGYNEQFF
TGCGCCAGCAGCTTGATACTAGCGGGGTACAATGAGCAGTTCTTC
>TRBJ2-1|TRBV7-9|.|.
CASSLGSNEQFF
TGTGCCAGCAGCTTAGGGAGCAATGAGCAGTTCTTC
>TRBJ1-1|TRBV7-9|.|.
CASSLSGRTEAFF
TGTGCCAGCAGCTTATCGGGAAGGACTGAAGCTTTCTTT
>TRBJ2-7|TRBV28|TRBD1|.
CASSRAGTGGPREQYF
TGTGCCAGCAGTCGGGCCGGGACAGGGGGCCCGCGGGAGCAGTACTTC
>TRBJ1-5|TRBV4-1|.|few
CASSKTDGEPQHF
TGCGCCAGCAGCAAAACGGACGGGGAGCCCCAGCATTTT
>TRBJ2-1|TRBV30|TRBD1|once
CAWSDVPGQGNEQFF
TGTGCCTGGAGTGACGTCCCGGGACAGGGCAATGAGCAGTTCTTC
>TRBJ2-3|TRBV5-1|.|.
CASSFGLPTDTQYF
TGCGCCAGCAGCTTCGGACTGCCCACAGATACGCAGTATTTT
>TRBJ1-2|TRBV6-5|.|.
CASNQGGYGYTF
TGTGCCAGCAACCAGGGCGGCTATGGCTACACCTTC
>TRBJ2-3|TRBV6-5|.|.
CASRGTTDTQYF
TGTGCCAGCAGAGGGACAACAGATACGCAGTATTTT
>TRBJ1-2|TRBV12-1|.|.
CASSFVGPGTAYGYTF
.
>TRBJ1-2|TRBV7-9|TRBD1|.
CASSPDRVIGYTF
TGTGCCAGCAGCCCGGACAGGGTGATCGGCTACACCTTC
>TRBJ1-4|TRBV2|TRBD1|.
CASSTGAGEKLFF
TGTGCCAGCTCAACAGGGGCCGGCGAAAAACTGTTTTTT
>TRBJ1-1|TRBV7-2|.|once
CASSSLWGRGSDTEAFF
TGTGCCAGCAGCTCGTTATGGGGTCGGGGTTCAGACACTGAAGCTTTCTTT
>TRBJ2-3|TRBV6-1|TRBD1|.
CASSGQGARKGTQYF
TGTGCCAGCAGTGGACAGGGGGCGAGAAAGGGTACGCAGTATTTT
>TRBJ2-2|TRBV4-2|.|.
CASSQFIGTGELFF
TGTGCCAGCAGCCAATTTATCGGCACCGGGGAGCTGTTTTTT
>TRBJ2-2|TRBV9|.|.
CASSVQSANTGELFF
TGTGCCAGCAGCGTGCAATCAGCGAACACCGGGGAGCTGTTTTTT
>TRBJ1-5|TRBV2|TRBD1|.
CASGQDRSNQPQHF
TGTGCCAGCGGGCAGGACAGGAGCAATCAGCCCCAGCATTTT
>TRBJ1-2|TRBV28|TRBD1|once
CASRGTVFNYGYTF
TGTGCCAGCAGGGGGACAGTCTTTAACTATGGCTACACCTTC
>TRBJ2-7|TRBV29-1|.|.
CSVEERRGASYEQYF
TGCAGCGTTGAAGAAAGGCGGGGAGCGTCCTACGAGCAGTACTTC
>TRBJ2-1|TRBV10-2|TRBD2|.
CASILLAGGRNEQFF
TGCGCCAGCATCTTACTAGCGGGGGGTCGCAATGAGCAGTTCTTC
>TRBJ2-5|TRBV6-5|.|.
CASSPTLGAETQYF
TGTGCCAGCAGTCCGACTCTGGGTGCGGAGACCCAGTACTTC
>TRBJ1-1|TRBV10-1|.|.
CASGAGSTEAFF
TGCGCCAGCGGGGCAGGGTCCACTGAAGCTTTCTTT
>TRBJ1-2|TRBV5-4|TRBD1|.
CASLPNRGANYGYTF
TGTGCCAGCCTACCCAACAGGGGAGCTAACTATGGCTACACCTTC
>TRBJ2-1|TRBV5-1|TRBD2|.
CASSSTPGGGLDNEQFF
TGCGCCAGCAGCTCAACTCCGGGCGGGGGGCTAGACAATGAGCAGTTCTTC
>TRBJ2-3|TRBV6-1|TRBD1|.
CASRGQLTSTDTQYF
TGTGCCAGCAGGGGACAGCTCACTAGCACAGATACGCAGTATTTT
>TRBJ1-3|TRBV11-2|.|once
CASSLSSEVRGVNGNTIYF
TGTGCCAGCAGCTTATCATCCGAGGTCCGGGGTGTTAACGGAAACACCATATATTTT
>TRBJ1-2|TRBV5-1|TRBD1|.
CASSPDRDGGYTF
TGCGCCAGCAGCCCCGACAGGGATGGAGGCTACACCTTC
>TRBJ2-3|TRBV7-9|TRBD1|once
CASSLWDRGQDTQYF
TGTGCCAGCAGCTTATGGGACAGGGGACAAGATACGCAGTATTTT
>TRBJ1-5|TRBV15|.|.
CATRGGRSNQPQHF
TGTGCCACCCGGGGGGGCCGGAGCAATCAGCCCCAGCATTTT
>TRBJ1-1|TRBV19|TRBD1|.
CASSIDLQGASYTEAFF
TGTGCCAGTAGTATAGATCTACAGGGGGCGTCGTACACTGAAGCTTTCTTT
>TRBJ2-5|TRBV6-5|.|.
CASSSTGTLQETQYF
TGTGCCAGCAGCTCTACAGGGACACTCCAAGAGACCCAGTACTTC
>TRBJ1-1|TRBV7-9|.|.
CSSLRSGTEAFF
TGTTCCAGCCTCCGCTCGGGCACTGAAGCTTTCTTT
>TRBJ2-5|TRBV18|TRBD1|.
CASSQPTRGPGETQYF
TGTGCCAGCTCACAGCCAACCAGGGGGCCTGGTGAGACCCAGTACTTC
>TRBJ2-7|TRBV5-1|TRBD1|.
CASSLGPWVRDSSYEQYF
TGCGCCAGCAGCTTGGGTCCGTGGGTACGGGACAGCTCCTACGAGCAGTACTTC
>TRBJ1-2|TRBV30|.|once
CAWDGTQDYGYTF
TGTGCCTGGGACGGTACCCAGGACTATGGCTACACCTTC
>TRBJ1-1|TRBV9|.|.
CASSVGASDGAFF
TGTGCCAGCAGCGTAGGGGCCTCGGATGGGGCTTTCTTT
>TRBJ1-4|TRBV29-1|TRBD1|.
CSVLPGQGGEKLFF
TGCAGCGTTCTCCCGGGACAGGGCGGTGAAAAACTGTTTTTT
>TRBJ2-5|TRBV5-6|TRBD1|.
CASSWTGLQETQYF
TGTGCCAGCAGCTGGACAGGACTCCAAGAGACCCAGTACTTC
>TRBJ1-1|TRBV5-1|.|few
CASSLGTPGTEAFF
TGCGCCAGCAGCTTGGGAACGCCGGGCACTGAAGCTTTCTTT